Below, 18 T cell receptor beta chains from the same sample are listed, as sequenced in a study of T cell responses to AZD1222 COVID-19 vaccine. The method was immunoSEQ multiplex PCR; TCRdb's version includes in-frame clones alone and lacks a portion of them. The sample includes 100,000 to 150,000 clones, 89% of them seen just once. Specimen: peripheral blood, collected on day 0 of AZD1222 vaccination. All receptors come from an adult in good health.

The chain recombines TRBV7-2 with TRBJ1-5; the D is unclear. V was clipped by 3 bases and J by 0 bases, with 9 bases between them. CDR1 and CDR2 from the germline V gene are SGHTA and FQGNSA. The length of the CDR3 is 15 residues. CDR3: CASSLGQISNQPQHF. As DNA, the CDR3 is TGTGCCAGCAGCTTGGGCCAGATTAGCAATCAGCCCCAGCATTTT.

The CDR3 spells CASSYGKQGGYGYTF. CDR3 bases: TGTGCCAGCAGTTACGGAAAACAGGGGGGCTATGGCTACACCTTC. This chain joins TRBV6-5 and TRBJ1-2; the match to TRBD1 covers 8 bases. J gave up 4 bases and V 2 bases, and 6 bases lay outside the gene matches. The CDR3 is 15 residues long. CDR1 MNHEY and CDR2 SVGAGI come from the germline V gene.

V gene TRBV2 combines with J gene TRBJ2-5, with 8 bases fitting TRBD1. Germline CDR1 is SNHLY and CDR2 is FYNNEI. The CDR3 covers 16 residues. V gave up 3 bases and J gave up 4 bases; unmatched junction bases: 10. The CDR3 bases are TGTGCCAGCAGTGAGTCTGACAGGGGAGTGGGAGAGACCCAGTACTTC. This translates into CASSESDRGVGETQYF.

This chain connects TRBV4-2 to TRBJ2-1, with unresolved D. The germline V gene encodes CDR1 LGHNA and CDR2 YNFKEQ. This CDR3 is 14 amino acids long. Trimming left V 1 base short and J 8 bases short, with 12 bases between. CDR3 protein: CASSQVSLWDEQFF. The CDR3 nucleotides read TGTGCCAGCAGCCAAGTATCCCTTTGGGATGAGCAGTTCTTC.

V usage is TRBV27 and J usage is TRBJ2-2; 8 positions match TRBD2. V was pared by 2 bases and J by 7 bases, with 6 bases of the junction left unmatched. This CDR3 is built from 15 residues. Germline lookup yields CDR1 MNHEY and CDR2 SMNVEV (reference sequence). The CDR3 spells CASSLAGGLGGELFF. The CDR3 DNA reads TGTGCCAGCAGTTTAGCGGGAGGCCTTGGCGGGGAGCTGTTTTTT.

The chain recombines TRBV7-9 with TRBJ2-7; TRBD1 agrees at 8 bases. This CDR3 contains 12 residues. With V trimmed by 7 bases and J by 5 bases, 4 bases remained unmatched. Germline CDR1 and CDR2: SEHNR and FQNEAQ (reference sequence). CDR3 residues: CASTPTGDEQYF. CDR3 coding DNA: TGTGCCAGCACACCGACAGGGGACGAGCAGTACTTC.

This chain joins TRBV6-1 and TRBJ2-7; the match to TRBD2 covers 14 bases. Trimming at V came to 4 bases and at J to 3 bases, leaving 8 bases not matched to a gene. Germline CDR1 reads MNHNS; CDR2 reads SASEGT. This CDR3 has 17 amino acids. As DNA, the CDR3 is TGTGCCAGCAGTGCAGGACTAGCGGGAGGAAGCTACTACGAGCAGTACTTC. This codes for CASSAGLAGGSYYEQYF.

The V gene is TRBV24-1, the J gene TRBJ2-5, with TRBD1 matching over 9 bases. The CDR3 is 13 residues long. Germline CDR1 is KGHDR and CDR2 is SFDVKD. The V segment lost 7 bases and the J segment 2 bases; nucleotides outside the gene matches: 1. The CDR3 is CATRGTGQETQYF. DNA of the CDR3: TGTGCCACCAGAGGGACAGGGCAAGAGACCCAGTACTTC.

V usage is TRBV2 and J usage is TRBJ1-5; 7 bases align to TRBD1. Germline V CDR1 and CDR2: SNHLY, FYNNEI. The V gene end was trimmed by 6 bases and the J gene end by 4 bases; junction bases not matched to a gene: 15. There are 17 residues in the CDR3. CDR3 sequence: CASSERDRAIANQPQHF. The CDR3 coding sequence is TGTGCCAGCAGCGAGCGGGACAGAGCCATAGCAAATCAGCCCCAGCATTTT.

The DNA for the CDR3 is TGTGCCAGCAGCTATCAGGGGGCTGAAGCTTTCTTT. It specifies CASSYQGAEAFF. The rearrangement uses TRBV11-2 and TRBJ1-1; 7 bases fit TRBD1. CDR1 is SGHAT, CDR2 FQNNGV, per germline. Germline trimming cut 4 bases from V and 6 bases from J; bases unmatched to any gene: 2. This CDR3 has 12 residues.

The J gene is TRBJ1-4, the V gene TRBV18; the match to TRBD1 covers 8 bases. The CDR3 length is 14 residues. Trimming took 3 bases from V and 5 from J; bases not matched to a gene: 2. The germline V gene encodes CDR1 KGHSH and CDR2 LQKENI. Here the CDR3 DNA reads TGTGCCAGCTCACCTGGGACAGGAAATGAAAAACTGTTTTTT. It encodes CASSPGTGNEKLFF.

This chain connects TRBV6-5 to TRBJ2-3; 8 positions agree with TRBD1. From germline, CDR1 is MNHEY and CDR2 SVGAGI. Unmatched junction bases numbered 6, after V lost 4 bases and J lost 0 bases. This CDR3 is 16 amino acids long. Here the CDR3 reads CASSLRTGTSTDTQYF. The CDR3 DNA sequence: TGTGCCAGCAGTTTACGGACAGGGACTAGCACAGATACGCAGTATTTT.

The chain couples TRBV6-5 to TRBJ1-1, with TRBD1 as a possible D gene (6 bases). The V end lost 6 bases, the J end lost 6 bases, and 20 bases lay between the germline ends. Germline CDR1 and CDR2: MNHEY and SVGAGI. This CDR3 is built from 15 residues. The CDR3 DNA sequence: TGTGCCAGCAGGCCAGGTAGGGGGAGTGAAGCTGAAGCTTTCTTT. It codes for CASRPGRGSEAEAFF.

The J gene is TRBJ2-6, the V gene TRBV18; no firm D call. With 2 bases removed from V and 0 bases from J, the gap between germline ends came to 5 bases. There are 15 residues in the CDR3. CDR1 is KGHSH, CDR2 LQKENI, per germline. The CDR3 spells CASSPWGSGANVLTF. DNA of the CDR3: TGTGCCAGCTCACCATGGGGCTCTGGGGCCAACGTCCTGACTTTC.

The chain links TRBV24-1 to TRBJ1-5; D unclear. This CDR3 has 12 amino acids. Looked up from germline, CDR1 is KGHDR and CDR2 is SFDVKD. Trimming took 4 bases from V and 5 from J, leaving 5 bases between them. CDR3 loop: CATSDSDQPQHF. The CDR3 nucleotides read TGTGCCACCAGTGACTCTGATCAGCCCCAGCATTTT.

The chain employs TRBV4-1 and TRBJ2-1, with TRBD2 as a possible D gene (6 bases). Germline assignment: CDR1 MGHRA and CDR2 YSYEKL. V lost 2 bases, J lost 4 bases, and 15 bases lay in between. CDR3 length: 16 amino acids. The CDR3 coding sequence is TGCGCCAGCAGCCAATTGAATAGCGGAGCGTACAATGAGCAGTTCTTC. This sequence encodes CASSQLNSGAYNEQFF.

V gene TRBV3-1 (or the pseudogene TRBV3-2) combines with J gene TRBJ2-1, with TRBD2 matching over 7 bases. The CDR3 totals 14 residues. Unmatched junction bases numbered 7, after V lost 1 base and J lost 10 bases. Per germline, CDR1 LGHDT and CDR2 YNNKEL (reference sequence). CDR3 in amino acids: CASSQVSGAGEQFF. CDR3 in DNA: TGTGCCAGCAGCCAAGTCAGCGGAGCGGGGGAGCAGTTCTTC.

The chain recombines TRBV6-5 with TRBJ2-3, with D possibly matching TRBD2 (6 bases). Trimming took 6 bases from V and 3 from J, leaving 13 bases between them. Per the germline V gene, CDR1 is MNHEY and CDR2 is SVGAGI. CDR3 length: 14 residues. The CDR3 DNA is TGTGCCAGCAGAAGGTCAGGGAGGACAGATACGCAGTATTTT. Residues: CASRRSGRTDTQYF.